Below are 9 T cell receptor beta chains sequenced from a single sample in a study of beta chain features in type 1 diabetes. The study reverse transcribed the entire isolated RNA, so it sequenced expressed TCRB transcripts. Some clones are missing from TCRdb's copy, which holds only in-frame ones; the method was immunoSEQ multiplex PCR. The data contain 310,000 or so clones, approximately 10% of them singletons. The sequenced sample was naive CD4+ T cells from blood. The receptors were sampled from a woman in her thirties in good health.

The rearrangement links TRBV27 to TRBJ2-3; D is undetermined. The germline CDR1 and CDR2 sequences are MNHEY and SMNVEV (reference sequence). The V and J ends lost 5 bases and 4 bases respectively, with 7 bases between them. CDR3 size: 12 residues. CDR3 sequence (DNA): TGTGCCAGCAGTCCGTTTCCAGATACGCAGTATTTT. Amino acid sequence: CASSPFPDTQYF.

The chain recombines TRBV5-1 with TRBJ2-5, with a possible D match to TRBD2 (7 bases). Germline CDR1 is SGHRS and CDR2 is YFSETQ. V lost 1 base and J lost 4, with 11 bases in between. The CDR3 has 14 residues. CDR3 amino acids: CASSLYREGETQYF. CDR3 DNA: TGCGCCAGCAGCTTGTACAGGGAGGGAGAGACCCAGTACTTC.

The chain couples TRBV5-4 to TRBJ2-1, with TRBD2 matching over 7 bases. The CDR3 totals 14 residues. The V and J ends lost 7 bases and 7 bases, in that order; junction bases with no gene match: 11. CDR1 and CDR2 from the germline V gene are SGHNT and YYREEE (reference sequence). For the CDR3, the DNA is TGTGCCAGCGGCGGTGCGGGGAGGGCAAATGAGCAGTTCTTC. Encoded protein: CASGGAGRANEQFF.

This clone was counted between two and nine times. V usage is TRBV7-3 and J usage is TRBJ2-1, with TRBD1 identical over 10 bases. CDR3 size: 14 residues. J lost 5 bases, V lost 5 bases, and 3 bases had no gene match. Germline V gene sequence: CDR1 SGHTA, CDR2 FQGTGA. CDR3 loop: CASSRDRGNNEQFF. DNA for the CDR3: TGTGCCAGCAGCAGGGACAGGGGAAACAATGAGCAGTTCTTC. Based on the CDR3 plus reference TRBV7-3 and TRBJ2-1, the full variable domain is GAGVSQTPSNKVTEKGKYVELRCDPISGHTALYWYRQSLGQGPEFLIYFQGTGAADDSGLPNDRFFAVRPEGSVSTLKIQRTERGDSAVYLCASSRDRGNNEQFFGPGTRLTVL.

Only a few counts were recorded for this clone. The chain links TRBV5-1 to TRBJ2-3; 8 bases match TRBD2. The length of the CDR3 is 15 residues. CDR1 and CDR2 from the germline V gene are SGHRS and YFSETQ. V was clipped by 2 bases and J by 0 bases; unmatched bases: 2. DNA of the CDR3: TGCGCCAGCAGCTTCACTAGCGGTAGCACAGATACGCAGTATTTT. Translating gives CASSFTSGSTDTQYF.

This clone was recorded a few times. The genes are TRBV25-1 and TRBJ2-3; 8 bases are a match to TRBD2. The CDR3 loop spans 15 amino acids. Germline V CDR1 and CDR2: MGHDK, SYGVNS. Unmatched junction bases numbered 2, after V lost 3 bases and J lost 0 bases. CDR3 sequence: CASSDGTRSTDTQYF. CDR3 DNA sequence: TGTGCCAGCAGTGATGGGACTAGAAGCACAGATACGCAGTATTTT.

This clone has only a few counts. The J gene is TRBJ2-1, the V gene TRBV29-1, with 13 bases identical to TRBD2. This CDR3 is built from 15 residues. J lost 6 bases, V lost 2 bases, and 4 bases had no gene match. Germline-derived CDR1 and CDR2 are SQVTM and ANQGSEA. The CDR3 DNA sequence: TGCAGCGTTGAACTCCGACTAGCGGGAGGCAATGAGCAGTTCTTC. Amino acid sequence: CSVELRLAGGNEQFF.

This clone was counted only a few times. This chain connects TRBV7-9 to TRBJ2-5; 9 bases line up with TRBD1. V was pared by 2 bases and J by 1 base, with 5 bases of the junction left unmatched. This CDR3 contains 16 residues. CDR1 SEHNR and CDR2 FQNEAQ come from the germline V gene (reference sequence). The chain's CDR3 is CASSLIGGQGQETQYF. The DNA for the CDR3 is TGTGCCAGCAGCTTAATCGGGGGACAGGGCCAAGAGACCCAGTACTTC.

The CDR3 region has the DNA TGCAGCGTCAGCGACAGGGGTCAAACTGAAGCTTTCTTT. Amino acid sequence: CSVSDRGQTEAFF. V usage is TRBV29-1 and J usage is TRBJ1-1; 8 positions match TRBD1. This CDR3 has 13 amino acids. Germline CDR1 and CDR2: SQVTM and ANQGSEA. Trimming removed 6 bases from V and 5 bases from J; junction bases left unmatched: 8. Based on the CDR3 plus reference TRBV29-1 and TRBJ1-1, the full variable domain is SAVISQKPSRDICQRGTSLTIQCQVDSQVTMMFWYRQQPGQSLTLIATANQGSEATYESGFVIDKFPISRPNLTFSTLTVSNMSPEDSSIYLCSVSDRGQTEAFFGQGTRLTVV.